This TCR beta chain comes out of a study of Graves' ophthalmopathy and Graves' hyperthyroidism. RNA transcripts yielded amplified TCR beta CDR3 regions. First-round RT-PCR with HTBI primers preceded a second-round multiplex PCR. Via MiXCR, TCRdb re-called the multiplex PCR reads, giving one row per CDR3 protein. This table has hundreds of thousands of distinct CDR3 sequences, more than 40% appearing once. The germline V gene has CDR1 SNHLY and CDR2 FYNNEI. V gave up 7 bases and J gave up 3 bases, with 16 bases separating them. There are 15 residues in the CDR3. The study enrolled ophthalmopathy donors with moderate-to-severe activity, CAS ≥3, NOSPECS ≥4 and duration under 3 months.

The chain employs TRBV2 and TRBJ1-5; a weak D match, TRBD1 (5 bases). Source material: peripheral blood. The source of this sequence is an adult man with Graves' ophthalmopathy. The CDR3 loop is CASMLLGRVNQPQHF. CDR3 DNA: TGTGCCAGCATGTTACTCGGCAGGGTCAATCAGCCCCAGCATTTT.